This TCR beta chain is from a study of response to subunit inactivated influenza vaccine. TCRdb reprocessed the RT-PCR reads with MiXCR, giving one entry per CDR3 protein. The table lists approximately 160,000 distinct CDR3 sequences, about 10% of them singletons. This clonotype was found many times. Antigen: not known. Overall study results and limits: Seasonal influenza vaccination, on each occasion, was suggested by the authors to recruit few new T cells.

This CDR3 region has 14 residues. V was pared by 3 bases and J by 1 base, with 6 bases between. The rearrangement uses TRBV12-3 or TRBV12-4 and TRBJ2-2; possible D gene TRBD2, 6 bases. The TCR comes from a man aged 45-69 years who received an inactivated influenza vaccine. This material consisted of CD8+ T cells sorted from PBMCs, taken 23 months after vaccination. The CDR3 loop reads CASSLGGNTGELFF. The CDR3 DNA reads TGTGCCAGCAGTTTGGGGGGGAACACCGGGGAGCTGTTTTTT.